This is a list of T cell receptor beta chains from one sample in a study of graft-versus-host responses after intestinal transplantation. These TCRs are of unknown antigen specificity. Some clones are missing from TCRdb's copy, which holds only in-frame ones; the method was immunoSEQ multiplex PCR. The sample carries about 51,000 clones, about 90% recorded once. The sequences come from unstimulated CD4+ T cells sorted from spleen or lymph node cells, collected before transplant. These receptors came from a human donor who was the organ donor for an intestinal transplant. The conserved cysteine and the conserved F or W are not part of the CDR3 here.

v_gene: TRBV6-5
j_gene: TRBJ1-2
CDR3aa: ASSYGQGGYT

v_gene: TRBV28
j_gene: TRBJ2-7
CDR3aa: ASSEVAKPYEQY

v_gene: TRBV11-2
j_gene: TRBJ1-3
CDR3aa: ASSSREGTGNTIY

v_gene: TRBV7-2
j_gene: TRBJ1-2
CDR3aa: ASSPQPGTGVGYT

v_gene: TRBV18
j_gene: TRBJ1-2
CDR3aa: ASSPRRDTPNGYT

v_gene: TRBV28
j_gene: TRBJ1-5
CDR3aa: ASSFGGSFNQPQH

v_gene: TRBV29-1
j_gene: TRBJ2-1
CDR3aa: SGGLGQNNEQF

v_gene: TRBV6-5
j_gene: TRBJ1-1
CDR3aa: ASSYLGTANTEAF

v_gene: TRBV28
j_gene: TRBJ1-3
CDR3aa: ASSEGQGFTGNTIY

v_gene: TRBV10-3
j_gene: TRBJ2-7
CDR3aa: AAAGTSGAYEQY

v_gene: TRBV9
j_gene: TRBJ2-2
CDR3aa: ASSVGKGRNTGELF

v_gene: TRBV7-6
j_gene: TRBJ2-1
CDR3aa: ASSPRSDNNEQF

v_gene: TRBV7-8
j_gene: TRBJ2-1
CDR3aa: ASRGGREATSYNEQF